One and the same sample provided the 9 T cell receptor beta chains below, sequenced in a study of OX40 agonist ivuxolimab in advanced cancers. The repertoire was sequenced with immunoSEQ multiplex PCR; TCRdb's copy has only in-frame clones and lacks some. The sample has some 71,000 clones; 80% to 90% are singletons. The material was CD4+ or CD8+ T cells sorted from blood, obtained in a trial of the OX40 agonist ivuxolimab. The source is an adult with an advanced solid tumor such as melanoma, head and neck, liver or kidney cancer.

The genes are TRBV6-4 and TRBJ1-5, with D perhaps TRBD1 (6 bases). CDR1 and CDR2 from the germline V gene are MRHNA and SNTAGT. The V end was cut by 6 bases, the J end by 6 bases, with 15 bases between. CDR3 length equals 14 residues. The CDR3 region has the DNA TGTGCCAGCAGCCCACAGGGATCTGGTCAGCCCCAGCATTTT. It is translated as CASSPQGSGQPQHF.

The CDR3: CAWSPIEETQYF. Written as DNA, the CDR3 is TGTGCCTGGAGTCCAATCGAGGAGACCCAGTACTTC. V and J are TRBV30 and TRBJ2-5; D unresolved. The germline V gene encodes CDR1 GTSNPN and CDR2 SVGIG (reference sequence). The CDR3 loop spans 12 amino acids. Trimming pared 2 bases from V and 5 bases from J, leaving 9 bases between.

The chain recombines TRBV29-1 with TRBJ1-5; no clear D gene. The CDR3 covers 12 residues. V lost 4 bases to trimming and J lost 3 bases, with 7 bases between them. CDR1 and CDR2 from the germline V gene are SQVTM and ANQGSEA. The DNA for the CDR3 is TGCAGCGTTGCCCAGCCCAATCAGCCCCAGCATTTT. Translating it yields CSVAQPNQPQHF.

This rearrangement joins TRBV4-1 to TRBJ2-5; TRBD2 agrees at 8 bases. The CDR3 is 15 amino acids. In germline, CDR1 is MGHRA, CDR2 YSYEKL. Germline trimming cut 5 bases from V and 4 bases from J; bases unmatched to any gene: 9. Here the CDR3 DNA reads TGCGCCAGCAGCATACCGGGACTAGAGTCAGAGACCCAGTACTTC. Encoded protein: CASSIPGLESETQYF.

The chain couples TRBV6-6 to TRBJ1-6; maybe TRBD1 (5 bases). There are 14 residues in the CDR3. V was clipped by 5 bases and J by 9 bases, with 14 bases between them. Germline assignment: CDR1 MNHNY and CDR2 SVGAGI (reference sequence). The CDR3 spells CASSQRDGPSPLHF. As DNA, the CDR3 is TGTGCCAGCAGTCAACGGGACGGACCTTCACCCCTCCACTTT.

The chain carries TRBV5-5 and TRBJ2-2, with 9 bases matching TRBD1. The CDR3 sequence is 15 residues long. Trimming cost V 4 bases and J 4 bases; bases outside gene matches: 5. Germline CDR1 SGHKS, CDR2 YYEKEE (reference sequence). The CDR3 sequence is CASSPLTGGTGELFF. In DNA, the CDR3 is TGTGCCAGCAGCCCTCTGACAGGGGGCACCGGGGAGCTGTTTTTT.

The chain links TRBV5-1 to TRBJ2-3; TRBD1 agrees at 9 bases. This CDR3 spans 15 amino acids. The junction had 9 bases not matched to a gene; V was cut back by 4 bases and J by 6 bases. Germline-derived CDR1 and CDR2 are SGHRS and YFSETQ. The CDR3: CASSRSGTGSDTQYF. The CDR3 DNA reads TGCGCCAGCAGCCGGTCCGGGACAGGGAGTGATACGCAGTATTTT.

The chain recombines TRBV20-1 with TRBJ2-7; D may be TRBD1 (5 bases). V dropped 1 base and J dropped 6 bases, with 7 bases sitting between them. The germline V gene encodes CDR1 DFQATT and CDR2 SNEGSKA (reference sequence). The CDR3 totals 11 residues. The CDR3 loop reads CSARGGPEQYF. CDR3 DNA sequence: TGCAGTGCTAGAGGGGGCCCCGAGCAGTACTTC.

The chain recombines TRBV9 with TRBJ2-2, with D hard to call. The ends were cut back, 0 bases at V and 6 bases at J, with 9 bases in the middle. Germline V CDR1 and CDR2: SGDLS, YYNGEE. The length of the CDR3 is 14 residues. Written as DNA, the CDR3 is TGTGCCAGCAGCGTAGACCCGGTTGCCGGGGAGCTGTTTTTT. Residues: CASSVDPVAGELFF.